This T cell receptor beta chain was documented in a study of cytomegalovirus exposure and HLA in healthy donors. Germline-derived CDR1 and CDR2 are PRHDT and FYEKMQ (reference sequence). V dropped 0 bases and J dropped 7 bases, with 10 bases sitting between them. The CDR3 extends over 13 amino acids. Each donor was healthy, and each was a bone marrow donor. 60 Vbeta and 13 Jbeta primers were used in PCR. Measured with immunoSEQ multiplex PCR; TCRdb has only the in-frame clones, and not every one. The table lists approximately 200,000 clones, over 75% of them singletons. The receptor comes from a man between 18 and 29 years old in good health and CMV-seronegative. The sequenced material came from PBMCs. The chain employs TRBV13 and TRBJ2-7; no reliable D call. CDR3 nucleotide sequence: TGTGCCAGCAGCTTAGGCTACGCGCAAGAGCAGTACTTC. Translated: CASSLGYAQEQYF.